This T cell receptor beta chain comes out of a study of T-cell reconstitution after alpha-beta-depleted transplantation in children. The V gene's germline CDR1 is SGHTA and CDR2 FQGNSA. The CDR3 loop spans 15 amino acids. J was trimmed by 1 base and V by 0 bases; bases with no gene match: 0. Preparation of the TCRbeta library used unique molecular identifiers. Via MiXCR, TCRdb re-called the PCR reads, giving one row per CDR3 protein. The sample has about 400,000 distinct CDR3 sequences; roughly 22% are singletons. The sample holds a few counts of this clonotype. The specimen comprised PBMCs from the stem cell graft donor, sampled from the stem cell graft. V and J are TRBV7-2 and TRBJ1-5; 7 bases agree with TRBD1. This sequence was found in a human donor who donated a stem cell graft to a child with acute myeloid leukemia. CDR3: CASSLAGGSNQPQHF. CDR3 coding DNA: TGTGCCAGCAGCTTAGCAGGGGGCAGCAATCAGCCCCAGCATTTT.